This T cell receptor (beta chain) was sequenced for a study of blood T cell repertoires in COVID-19. Study-wide context: The United States, Italy and Spain were the sources of the acute and convalescent COVID-19 samples. PBMCs, B-cell-depleted T cells, or T cells were the source of the cDNA or gDNA that made up the material.

Authors' data handling: Using reference gene primer amplification, nucleated cell counts were estimated. Sequencing used immunoSEQ multiplex PCR; TCRdb keeps in-frame clones, though not all of them. Clone size and the V and J calls come from that table; the DNA yielded D and trimming. Among around 250,000 clones, around 83% were seen once, and the ten largest hold around 5.4%. With 5 bases removed from V and 1 base from J, the gap between germline ends came to 11 bases. Germline V lookup: CDR1 SGHTA, CDR2 FQGNSA. The CDR3 has 14 residues. This clone was seen only once. The source of this sequence is a man aged 80 or over with acute or convalescent COVID-19. Sequencing input: peripheral blood. This rearrangement joins TRBV7-2 to TRBJ1-2, with D uncertain. The CDR3 here is CASSPFQLNYGYTF. The CDR3 DNA reads TGTGCCAGCAGCCCCTTCCAACTTAACTATGGCTACACCTTC.